One and the same sample provided the 27 T cell receptor beta chains below, sequenced in a study of blood T cells in healthy people across ages. The use of a sample-barcoded 5' primer and a J-beta primer mix characterized a second PCR of roughly 6 to 12 cycles. TCRdb ran MiXCR on the 5' RACE reads and lists one entry per CDR3 protein. The sample has around 2 million distinct CDR3 sequences, more than 35% seen once. Sequencing input: blood. Source of these receptors: a human donor in good health.

The rearrangement links TRBV6-2 or TRBV6-3 to TRBJ1-1; D gene ambiguous. V was cut by 3 bases and J by 1 base, with 6 bases left in between. The CDR3 spans 13 residues. Germline V gene sequence: CDR1 MNHEY, CDR2 SVGEGT. This CDR3 reads CASSYCTNTEAFF. The CDR3, as DNA: TGTGCCAGCAGTTATTGTACGAACACTGAAGCTTTCTTT.

This clonotype was observed a few times. This chain links TRBV12-3 or TRBV12-4 with TRBJ1-4, with D hard to call. V lost 1 base, J lost 5 bases, and 5 bases lay in between. CDR3 length: 13 amino acids. The DNA of the CDR3 is TGTGCCAGCAGTTTAGTCGTAAATGAAAAACTGTTTTTT. This translates into CASSLVVNEKLFF.

This clonotype was counted only a few times. The chain links TRBV7-9 to TRBJ2-7, with D unclear. The CDR3 loop spans 12 amino acids. Germline V gives CDR1 SEHNR, CDR2 FQNEAQ (reference sequence). V dropped 8 bases and J dropped 7 bases, with 15 bases sitting between them. CDR3 region: CASGYSLGEQYF. The CDR3, as DNA: TGTGCCAGCGGCTACTCACTGGGAGAGCAGTACTTC.

The V and J genes are TRBV2 and TRBJ2-1, with 7 positions matching TRBD2. The CDR3 has 16 residues. Germline-derived CDR1 and CDR2 are SNHLY and FYNNEI. Trimming cost V 0 bases and J 3 bases; bases outside gene matches: 5. CDR3 DNA: TGTGCCAGCAGTGAAGCGAGAGGACTAGACTACAATGAGCAGTTCTTC. Translation gives CASSEARGLDYNEQFF.

As regards this clonotype: One end of the junction does not line up with germline, which may come from a read error. The chain recombines TRBV6-4 with TRBJ2-3, with D perhaps assigned TRBD1 or TRBD2 (6 bases each). The CDR3 runs to 15 residues. CDR1 is MRHNA and CDR2 is SNTAGT in the germline V gene. The DNA of the CDR3 is TGTGCCAGCAGTGAATCCGGAGGGGGAGCAGACACGCAGTATTTT. This gives the protein CASSESGGGADTQYF.

This rearrangement joins TRBV7-2 to TRBJ1-5; 8 bases agree with TRBD1. CDR1 is SGHTA and CDR2 is FQGNSA in the germline V gene. CDR3 length: 15 residues. The J segment lost 6 bases and the V segment lost 2 bases, leaving 6 bases of the junction unmatched. CDR3 DNA sequence: TGTGCCAGCAGCTTAAAGACAGGGGAAGGTCAGCCCCAGCATTTT. It specifies CASSLKTGEGQPQHF.

DNA of the CDR3: TGTGCCAGCAGCTTAAATATCGCCAGGGGTGGTGGCTACACCTTC. Protein sequence: CASSLNIARGGGYTF. The chain is built from TRBV11-2 and TRBJ1-2; D may be TRBD1 (6 bases). V shed 2 bases and J shed 7 bases, with 17 bases lying between them. Germline assignment: CDR1 SGHAT and CDR2 FQNNGV. The CDR3 is 15 residues long.

V is TRBV4-3 and J is TRBJ2-6, with TRBD2 identical over 12 bases. CDR3 length: 21 residues. V lost 1 base to trimming and J lost 2 bases; unmatched junction nucleotides: 12. Germline lookup yields CDR1 LGHNA and CDR2 YSLEER. CDR3 DNA: TGCGCCAGCAGCCAAGGTCTAGCGGGGGGGCTCCGACTGGCTGGGGCCAACGTCCTGACTTTC. Translated, it gives CASSQGLAGGLRLAGANVLTF.

The chain carries TRBV20-1 and TRBJ1-5; TRBD1 might be the D (5 bases). From germline, CDR1 is DFQATT and CDR2 SNEGSKA (reference sequence). The V end was cut by 3 bases, the J end by 2 bases, with 11 bases between. The CDR3 length is 14 residues. CDR3 sequence: CSASLRAGNQPQHF. CDR3 bases: TGCAGTGCTAGTCTCAGGGCTGGCAATCAGCCCCAGCATTTT.

There are many counts of this clonotype. The chain joins TRBV5-1 to TRBJ2-6; D call uncertain. The V gene's germline CDR1 is SGHRS and CDR2 YFSETQ. V was clipped by 8 bases and J by 1 base, with 13 bases between them. The CDR3 runs to 15 residues. The CDR3: CASGRISSGANVLTF. The DNA of the CDR3 is TGCGCCAGTGGACGGATTTCTTCTGGGGCCAACGTCCTGACTTTC.

V usage is TRBV5-6 and J usage is TRBJ1-5, with 9 bases aligning to TRBD1. V trimming: 3 bases; J trimming: 3 bases; junction bases outside the gene matches: 7. Germline lookup yields CDR1 SGHDT and CDR2 YYEEEE. The CDR3 length is 16 residues. The CDR3 DNA is TGTGCCAGCAGCTCAAGGGGACAGGGAATCAATCAGCCCCAGCATTTT. Translated: CASSSRGQGINQPQHF.

This clonotype has more than one count but fewer than ten. The chain has TRBV6-2 or TRBV6-3 and TRBJ2-5; no reliable D call. Germline loops: CDR1 MNHEY, CDR2 SVGEGT. The CDR3 has 13 residues. V dropped 0 bases and J dropped 7 bases, with 9 bases sitting between them. The CDR3 nucleotides read TGTGCCAGCAGTTACTCGCTGGCGGTGACCCAGTACTTC. This sequence encodes CASSYSLAVTQYF.

This clonotype was seen a handful of times. The J gene is TRBJ2-5, the V gene TRBV18; D possibly corresponds to TRBD1 (6 bases). The CDR3 is 15 amino acids. The V and J ends lost 3 bases and 1 base respectively, with 12 bases between them. The germline V gene has CDR1 KGHSH and CDR2 LQKENI. The CDR3 DNA reads TGTGCCAGCTCACCCCGTACAGGGACCCAAGAGACCCAGTACTTC. It specifies CASSPRTGTQETQYF.

This clonotype has only a few counts. V gene TRBV7-2 combines with J gene TRBJ1-1; D possibly corresponds to TRBD1 (5 bases). The V end was cut by 5 bases, the J end by 7 bases, with 14 bases between. The length of the CDR3 is 13 residues. The germline V gene has CDR1 SGHTA and CDR2 FQGNSA. Written as DNA, the CDR3 is TGTGCCAGCAGCCCGGACCGGGACGGTGAAGCTTTCTTT. It codes for CASSPDRDGEAFF.

V gene TRBV4-2 combines with J gene TRBJ1-5; tentatively, D is TRBD1 (6 bases). Trimming removed 1 base from V and 0 bases from J, with 19 bases in between. In germline, CDR1 is LGHNA, CDR2 YNFKEQ. The CDR3 covers 19 residues. CDR3 nucleotide sequence: TGTGCCAGCAGCCAAGTTGCGGGGGGCCGCGGGTATAGCAATCAGCCCCAGCATTTT. Residues: CASSQVAGGRGYSNQPQHF.

The J gene is TRBJ1-1, the V gene TRBV4-3; D possibly corresponds to TRBD1 (5 bases). The length of the CDR3 is 16 residues. Germline CDR1 reads LGHNA; CDR2 reads YSLEER. With 4 bases removed from V and 0 bases from J, the gap between germline ends came to 15 bases. CDR3 nucleotides: TGCGCCAGCAGCCCACGGCAAGGGGCCGTGAACACTGAAGCTTTCTTT. Translated: CASSPRQGAVNTEAFF.

As regards this clonotype: Compared with germline, one end of the junction differs, possibly owing to a read error. The rearrangement joins TRBV7-7 to TRBJ1-6, with D hard to call. The CDR3 runs to 13 residues. Germline CDR1 reads SSHAT; CDR2 reads FNYEAQ (reference sequence). The CDR3 sequence: CASSSTMDSPLHF. The CDR3 nucleotides read TGTGCTAGCAGCTCGACGATGGATTCACCCCTCCACTTT.

This sequence joins TRBV28 and TRBJ2-5; D may match TRBD1 or TRBD2 (7 bases each). In germline, CDR1 is MDHEN, CDR2 SYDVKM. V lost 0 bases and J 11 bases, leaving 13 bases between the germline ends. There are 13 residues in the CDR3. The DNA of the CDR3 is TGTGCCAGCAGTTTATGGCAGGGGGGGGAGCAGTACTTC. Its protein product is CASSLWQGGEQYF.

This chain links TRBV9 with TRBJ2-4, with D perhaps assigned TRBD1 or TRBD2 (5 bases each). The end of the DNA aligns better with TRBJ2-7, so the J call may be wrong. This CDR3 is built from 14 residues. Germline V CDR1 and CDR2: SGDLS, YYNGEE. The CDR3 DNA reads as TGTGCCAGCAGCGCCAATGTGGGGGCCTACGAGCAGTACTTC. Translation: CASSANVGAYEQYF.

Worth noting for this clonotype: A junction end diverges from the germline sequence, so it may reflect a read error. The chain combines TRBV7-2 with TRBJ2-5; tentatively, D is TRBD2 (5 bases). Germline CDR1 is SGHTA and CDR2 is FQGNSA. The CDR3 length is 14 residues. CDR3 sequence: CASSLDYGEETQYF. In DNA, the CDR3 is TGTGCCAGCAGCTTAGATTACGGGGAAGAGACTCAGTACTTC.

V and J are TRBV7-2 and TRBJ1-1, with 7 bases lining up with TRBD1. Germline V gene lookup returns CDR1 SGHTA and CDR2 FQGNSA. V gave up 1 base and J gave up 0 bases; unmatched junction bases: 11. This CDR3 spans 18 amino acids. Written as DNA, the CDR3 is TGTGCCAGCAGCTTAGTACTTTTACGGGGACAGATGAACACTGAAGCTTTCTTT. Translation: CASSLVLLRGQMNTEAFF.

The chain joins TRBV7-2 to TRBJ1-2; 7 bases are shared with TRBD1. Losses at the gene ends were 5 bases for V and 6 bases for J; bases not matched to a gene: 12. This CDR3 has 15 residues. CDR1 SGHTA and CDR2 FQGNSA come from the germline V gene. CDR3 nucleotides: TGTGCCAGCAGCCCAGACAGGGCGCAAAGGGATGGCTACACCTTC. Residues: CASSPDRAQRDGYTF. Full variable domain (remainder filled in from reference TRBV7-2 and TRBJ1-2): GAGVSQSPSNKVTEKGKDVELRCDPISGHTALYWYRQSLGQGLEFLIYFQGNSAPDKSGLPSDRFSAERTGGSVSTLTIQRTQQEDSAVYLCASSPDRAQRDGYTFGSGTRLTVV.

V is TRBV7-2 and J is TRBJ2-1; tentative D call: TRBD2 (7 bases). V was trimmed by 4 bases and J by 0 bases, leaving 16 bases between them. The CDR3 extends over 17 amino acids. Looked up from germline, CDR1 is SGHTA and CDR2 is FQGNSA. For the CDR3, the DNA is TGTGCCAGCAGCTCTCGAGGGGGGGCGTCCTCCTACAATGAGCAGTTCTTC. It is translated as CASSSRGGASSYNEQFF.

V and J are TRBV4-2 and TRBJ2-5, with D possibly TRBD2 on 7 matching bases. Germline CDR1 and CDR2: LGHNA and YNFKEQ. This CDR3 spans 16 amino acids. The V and J ends lost 0 bases and 2 bases respectively, with 13 bases between them. The CDR3 nucleotides are TGTGCCAGCAGCCAAGAGCCGGAGGGGGGGCAAGAGACCCAGTACTTC. Its protein product is CASSQEPEGGQETQYF.

The chain combines TRBV10-3 with TRBJ1-1; weak D call: TRBD1 (5 bases). This CDR3 region has 14 residues. Germline CDR1 reads ENHRY; CDR2 reads SYGVKD. Trimming shortened V by 6 bases and J by 0 bases, and 11 bases separated the two germline ends. CDR3 nucleotides: TGTGCCATCAGACGGGACGTAGTGAACACTGAAGCTTTCTTT. Protein sequence: CAIRRDVVNTEAFF.

The rearrangement links TRBV7-6 to TRBJ1-2, with TRBD1 identical over 11 bases. Germline-derived CDR1 and CDR2 are SGHVS and FNYEAQ. The CDR3 runs 16 residues. The ends lost 5 bases at V and 1 base at J; junction bases unmatched: 6. CDR3 loop: CASSGRDRGFNYGYTF. Written as DNA, the CDR3 is TGTGCCAGCAGCGGAAGGGACAGGGGGTTTAACTATGGCTACACCTTC.

The chain employs TRBV20-1 and TRBJ1-6; weak D call: TRBD1 (6 bases). Trimming removed 2 bases at V and 5 bases at J, with 10 bases between. The CDR3 contains 14 residues. From germline, CDR1 is DFQATT and CDR2 SNEGSKA (reference sequence). The chain's CDR3 is CSARIQGNNSPLHF. The CDR3 nucleotides are TGCAGTGCTAGAATCCAGGGGAATAATTCACCCCTCCACTTT.